Listed here are 3 T cell receptor beta chains from one sample, sequenced in a study of cytomegalovirus exposure and HLA in healthy donors. Both 60 Vbeta primers and 13 Jbeta primers went into the PCR. The repertoire was sequenced with immunoSEQ multiplex PCR; TCRdb's copy has only in-frame clones and lacks some. The repertoire holds 150,000 to 170,000 clones, with 60% to 85% as singletons. The sequencing input was PBMCs. These receptors all come from a woman aged 35 to 49 in good health and CMV-seronegative.

This chain connects TRBV5-1 to TRBJ2-1; possibly TRBD1 for D (6 bases). This CDR3 is built from 17 residues. V was shortened by 0 bases and J by 1 base, with 14 bases between the two germline ends. The germline V gene has CDR1 SGHRS and CDR2 YFSETQ. CDR3 in DNA: TGCGCCAGCAGCTTGGTCTGGACAGAGACATCCTACAATGAGCAGTTCTTC. Residues: CASSLVWTETSYNEQFF.

This rearrangement joins TRBV29-1 to TRBJ2-3; D is unresolved. Trimming removed 4 bases from V and 0 bases from J, with 8 bases in between. Looked up from germline, CDR1 is SQVTM and CDR2 is ANQGSEA. The CDR3 runs to 13 residues. This CDR3 is CSVVSASTDTQYF. CDR3 nucleotide sequence: TGCAGCGTTGTATCTGCGAGCACAGATACGCAGTATTTT.

The genes are TRBV5-1 and TRBJ2-5, with 8 bases aligning to TRBD1. The CDR3 has 15 amino acids. V was pared by 0 bases and J by 5 bases, with 6 bases of the junction left unmatched. Germline assignment: CDR1 SGHRS and CDR2 YFSETQ. CDR3 in amino acids: CASSLGQGLLETQYF. The CDR3 DNA sequence: TGCGCCAGCAGCTTGGGACAGGGGTTATTGGAGACCCAGTACTTC.